This section outlines one TCR beta chain sequence together with its context. This sample is drawn from a study of shared clonotypes between healthy human individuals. The protocol was immunoSEQ multiplex PCR, while the TCRdb copy is restricted to in-frame clones and leaves out a portion. In the table there are under 2.5 million clones, 85% to 95% of which are singletons. Germline values: CDR1 KGHSH, CDR2 LQKENI. The germline V and J ends were trimmed by 2 bases and 6 bases, with 11 bases remaining between them. The CDR3 contains 14 residues. This clonotype originated in a man younger than 30 in good health. Some clones in this sample may be carry-over from other donors' samples. The chain has TRBV18 and TRBJ2-1, with D maybe TRBD2 (5 bases). Sequenced sample: naive CD4+ T cells from PBMCs. Subset denoted: CD45RA+ positively selected. In DNA, the CDR3 is TGTGCCAGCTCACCAATCGGACTTCGCAATGAGCAGTTCTTC. Residues: CASSPIGLRNEQFF.